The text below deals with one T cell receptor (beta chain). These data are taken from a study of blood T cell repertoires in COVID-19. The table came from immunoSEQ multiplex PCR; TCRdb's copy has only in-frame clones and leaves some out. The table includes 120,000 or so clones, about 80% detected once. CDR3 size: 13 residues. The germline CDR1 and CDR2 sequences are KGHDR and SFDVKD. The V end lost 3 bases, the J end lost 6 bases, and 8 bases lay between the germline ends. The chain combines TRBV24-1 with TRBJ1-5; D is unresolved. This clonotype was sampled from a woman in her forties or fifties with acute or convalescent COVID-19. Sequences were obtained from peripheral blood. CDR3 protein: CATSDRVSQPQHF. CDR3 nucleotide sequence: TGTGCCACCAGTGATCGTGTGAGTCAGCCCCAGCATTTT.